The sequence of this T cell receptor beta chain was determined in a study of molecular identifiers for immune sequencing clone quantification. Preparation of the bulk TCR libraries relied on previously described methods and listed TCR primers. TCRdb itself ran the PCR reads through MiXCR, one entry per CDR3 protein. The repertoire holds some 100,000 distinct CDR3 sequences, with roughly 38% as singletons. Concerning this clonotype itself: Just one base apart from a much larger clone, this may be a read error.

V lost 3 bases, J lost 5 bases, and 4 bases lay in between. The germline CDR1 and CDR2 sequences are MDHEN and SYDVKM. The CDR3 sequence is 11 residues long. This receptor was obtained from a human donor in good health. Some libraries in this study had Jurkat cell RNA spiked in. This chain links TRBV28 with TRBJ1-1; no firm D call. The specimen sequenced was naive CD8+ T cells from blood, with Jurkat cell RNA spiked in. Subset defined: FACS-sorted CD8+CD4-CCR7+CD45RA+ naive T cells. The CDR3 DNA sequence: TGTGCCAGCAGTTTTAGGACTGAAGCTTTCTTT. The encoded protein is CASSFRTEAFF.